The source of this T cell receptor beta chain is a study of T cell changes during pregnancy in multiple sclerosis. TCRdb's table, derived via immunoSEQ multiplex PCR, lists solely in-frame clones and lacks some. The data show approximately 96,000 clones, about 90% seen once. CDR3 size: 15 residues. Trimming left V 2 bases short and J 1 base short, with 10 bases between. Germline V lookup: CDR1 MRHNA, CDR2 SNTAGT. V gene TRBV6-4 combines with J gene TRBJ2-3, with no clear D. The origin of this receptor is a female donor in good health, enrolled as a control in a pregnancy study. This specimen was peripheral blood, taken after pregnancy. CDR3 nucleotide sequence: TGTGCCAGCAGTGACCCGTCCTACGGCACAGATACGCAGTATTTT. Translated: CASSDPSYGTDTQYF.